Below, 25 T cell receptor beta chains from the same sample are listed, as sequenced in a study of T cell responses to AZD1222 COVID-19 vaccine. The protocol was immunoSEQ multiplex PCR, while the TCRdb copy is restricted to in-frame clones and leaves out a portion. This table holds 150,000 to 200,000 clones, almost 95% found once. This material consisted of peripheral blood, taken on day 0 of AZD1222 vaccination. The receptors were gathered from an adult in good health.

The gene calls are TRBV7-9 and TRBJ2-3; the D gene could be TRBD1 or TRBD2 (5 bases each). V gave up 5 bases and J gave up 3 bases, with 12 bases separating them. CDR3 length: 14 amino acids. From germline, CDR1 is SEHNR and CDR2 FQNEAQ (reference sequence). The DNA of the CDR3 is TGTGCCAGCAGCGTAGGGACCTCAACAGATACGCAGTATTTT. This encodes CASSVGTSTDTQYF.

V is TRBV5-6 and J is TRBJ1-5; D gene ambiguous. The CDR3 consists of 13 residues. The V end was cut by 2 bases, the J end by 7 bases, with 10 bases between. CDR1 is SGHDT, CDR2 YYEEEE, per germline. The CDR3 DNA reads TGTGCCAGCAGCTTTAGGGAGGACCAGCCCCAGCATTTT. It is translated as CASSFREDQPQHF.

This chain uses TRBV4-3 with TRBJ2-2; 7 bases fit TRBD1. Germline V gives CDR1 LGHNA, CDR2 YSLEER. J lost 2 bases, V lost 4 bases, and 4 bases had no gene match. The CDR3 length is 15 residues. The CDR3 DNA follows: TGCGCCAGCAGCCCCGGGACAGCAAACACCGGGGAGCTGTTTTTT. Protein sequence: CASSPGTANTGELFF.

The V gene is TRBV2, the J gene TRBJ1-2; D remains unclear. The CDR3 sequence is 15 residues long. V dropped 0 bases and J dropped 4 bases, with 12 bases sitting between them. Germline V gene lookup returns CDR1 SNHLY and CDR2 FYNNEI. The CDR3 DNA reads TGTGCCAGCAGTGAAGCGCGGGTGACGCTCTATGGCTACACCTTC. Its protein product is CASSEARVTLYGYTF.

V gene TRBV24-1 combines with J gene TRBJ2-2, with D uncertain. Per germline, CDR1 KGHDR and CDR2 SFDVKD. Trimming pared 3 bases from V and 6 bases from J, leaving 19 bases between. The CDR3 is made up of 17 amino acids. CDR3 DNA: TGTGCCACCAGTGATCGCCAAATCCCTAGGTTACCCGGGGAGCTGTTTTTT. Amino acid sequence: CATSDRQIPRLPGELFF.

With regard to this clone: A read error may produce the germline difference seen at one junction end. The chain combines TRBV6-5 with TRBJ1-1, with 8 bases lining up with TRBD1. Germline-derived CDR1 and CDR2 are MNHEY and SVGAGI. The CDR3 consists of 16 residues. CDR3 loop: CASSSERDRPNTEAFF. The CDR3 DNA reads TGTGCCAGCAGTTCCGAACGGGACAGGCCGAACACTGAGGCTTTCTTT.

The chain has TRBV4-2 and TRBJ1-1; the D is unclear. CDR1 is LGHNA and CDR2 is YNFKEQ in the germline V gene. The V end lost 1 base, the J end lost 4 bases, and 13 bases lay between the germline ends. This CDR3 comprises 15 residues. The CDR3 DNA follows: TGTGCCAGCAGCCAAGGGAGTTATGGGGTCACTGAAGCTTTCTTT. This sequence encodes CASSQGSYGVTEAFF.

The chain uses TRBV7-9 and TRBJ2-1; 10 bases match TRBD2. There are 17 residues in the CDR3. CDR1 and CDR2 (germline): SEHNR, FQNEAQ (reference sequence). V was clipped by 4 bases and J by 3 bases; unmatched bases: 9. The CDR3 DNA reads as TGTGCCAGCAGCTCTAGCTCTAGCGGGGGACACTACAATGAGCAGTTCTTC. It is translated as CASSSSSSGGHYNEQFF.

The chain carries TRBV3-1 (or the pseudogene TRBV3-2) and TRBJ2-2, with D possibly TRBD1 on 5 matching bases. The CDR3 spans 16 residues. Germline CDR1 is LGHDT and CDR2 is YNNKEL (reference sequence). The V end was cut by 2 bases, the J end by 0 bases, with 10 bases between. The CDR3 DNA is TGTGCCAGCAGCCAATTTTCAGGGTCGAACACCGGGGAGCTGTTTTTT. Amino acids: CASSQFSGSNTGELFF.

This rearrangement joins TRBV10-2 to TRBJ2-6; D remains unclear. In germline, CDR1 is WSHSY, CDR2 SAAADI. The CDR3 is 16 residues long. The ends were cut back, 8 bases at V and 3 bases at J, with 17 bases in the middle. The CDR3: CASGWGVDGGANVLTF. The CDR3 DNA reads as TGCGCCAGCGGATGGGGTGTCGACGGTGGGGCCAACGTCCTGACTTTC.

The chain joins TRBV13 to TRBJ1-1; D not resolved. Trimming pared 5 bases from V and 1 base from J, leaving 8 bases between. The germline V gene encodes CDR1 PRHDT and CDR2 FYEKMQ (reference sequence). The CDR3 is 13 residues long. CDR3 loop: CASSPRRNTEAFF. The CDR3 coding sequence is TGTGCCAGCAGCCCTCGCAGGAACACTGAAGCTTTCTTT.

The genes are TRBV5-1 and TRBJ1-1; D possibly corresponds to TRBD1 (5 bases). This CDR3 comprises 14 residues. CDR1 is SGHRS, CDR2 YFSETQ, per germline. V shed 3 bases and J shed 7 bases, with 16 bases lying between them. The CDR3 loop is CASSSMGEGLEAFF. Here the CDR3 DNA reads TGCGCCAGCAGCTCTATGGGGGAGGGACTTGAAGCTTTCTTT.

The CDR3, as DNA: TGTGCCAGCAGCTTAAATCGGCTTACCACTGAAGCTTTCTTT. Residues: CASSLNRLTTEAFF. The rearrangement uses TRBV11-2 and TRBJ1-1; D remains unclear. Trimming stripped 2 bases from V and 4 bases from J, with 11 bases between. Germline V lookup: CDR1 SGHAT, CDR2 FQNNGV. This CDR3 is 14 amino acids long. Supplemented by reference TRBV11-2 and TRBJ1-1, the full variable domain reads EAGVAQSPRYKIIEKRQSVAFWCNPISGHATLYWYQQILGQGPKLLIQFQNNGVVDDSQLPKDRFSAERLKGVDSTLKIQPAKLEDSAVYLCASSLNRLTTEAFFGQGTRLTVV.

This rearrangement joins TRBV9 to TRBJ2-5; a weak D match, TRBD2 (7 bases). V was pared by 0 bases and J by 5 bases, with 20 bases between. CDR3 size: 17 residues. Germline V gene sequence: CDR1 SGDLS, CDR2 YYNGEE. In nucleotides, the CDR3 is TGTGCCAGCAGCGTAGCTGGAGGGGGGGCCGGCGCGGAGACCCAGTACTTC. Amino acid sequence: CASSVAGGGAGAETQYF.

V usage is TRBV5-7 and J usage is TRBJ1-2; possible D gene TRBD1, 5 bases. TRBV5-7 is annotated as an ORF whose role is uncertain. Trimming stripped 7 bases from V and 3 bases from J, with 22 bases between. The CDR3 is 16 amino acids. The CDR3, as DNA: TGTGCCAGCCTCCGGGGGACGGGGGAAAGACACTATGGCTACACCTTC. It specifies CASLRGTGERHYGYTF.

This clone was observed a few times. The identical CDR3 is also encoded by other nucleotide sequences in the sample. The chain carries TRBV30 and TRBJ1-5; 9 bases align to TRBD1. Unmatched junction bases numbered 1, after V lost 3 bases and J lost 4 bases. The CDR3 is made up of 13 amino acids. CDR1 GTSNPN and CDR2 SVGIG come from the germline V gene (reference sequence). CDR3 amino acids: CAWRGQGNQPQHF. The CDR3 DNA is TGTGCCTGGAGGGGACAGGGTAATCAGCCCCAGCATTTT.

V usage is TRBV10-3 and J usage is TRBJ2-2; TRBD2 matches 13 bases. Germline V gene data show CDR1 as ENHRY and CDR2 as SYGVKD. CDR3 size: 17 residues. V gave up 6 bases and J gave up 1 base; unmatched junction bases: 5. The CDR3 loop is CAIRLGTSGMNTGELFF. CDR3 bases: TGTGCCATCAGACTCGGGACTAGCGGGATGAACACCGGGGAGCTGTTTTTT.

This chain links TRBV11-2 with TRBJ1-4; D unresolved. Trimming removed 7 bases from V and 7 bases from J, with 19 bases in between. Germline V gives CDR1 SGHAT, CDR2 FQNNGV. The CDR3 is 15 residues long. The CDR3 DNA reads as TGTGCCAGCAACTCCGGGCCAACCTCGGGTGAAAAACTGTTTTTT. Translated: CASNSGPTSGEKLFF.

CDR3 loop: CASKPGQGANYGYTF. As DNA, the CDR3 is TGTGCCAGCAAACCGGGACAGGGGGCTAACTATGGCTACACCTTC. The chain links TRBV2 to TRBJ1-2; 11 nucleotides match TRBD1. V shed 7 bases and J 0 bases; nucleotides not matched to a gene: 4. The CDR3 has 15 amino acids. Germline V lookup: CDR1 SNHLY, CDR2 FYNNEI.

This clone was found once. This rearrangement joins TRBV10-1 to TRBJ2-1; D not certain. V lost 3 bases and J 1 base, leaving 10 bases between the germline ends. There are 15 residues in the CDR3. Germline loops: CDR1 WNHNN, CDR2 SYGVQD (reference sequence). CDR3 in amino acids: CASSEIGRSYNEQFF. In nucleotides, the CDR3 is TGCGCCAGCAGTGAAATCGGACGGTCCTACAATGAGCAGTTCTTC.

This chain joins TRBV6-6 and TRBJ2-5, with TRBD2 identical over 7 bases. The V and J ends lost 4 bases and 5 bases, in that order; junction bases with no gene match: 7. The CDR3 is made up of 14 amino acids. Germline CDR1 reads MNHNY; CDR2 reads SVGAGI (reference sequence). In DNA, the CDR3 is TGTGCCAGCAGTTTCGCCGGGGGAGGGGAGACCCAGTACTTC. Translation gives CASSFAGGGETQYF.

This chain joins TRBV6-5 and TRBJ1-1; D gene ambiguous. CDR1 is MNHEY and CDR2 is SVGAGI in the germline V gene. CDR3 size: 13 residues. V lost 2 bases, J lost 5 bases, and 9 bases lay in between. The CDR3 DNA sequence: TGTGCCAGCAGTTACAGCGTCAAAACTGAAGCTTTCTTT. Its translation: CASSYSVKTEAFF.

V usage is TRBV27 and J usage is TRBJ2-2; D might be TRBD1 (5 bases). Germline-derived CDR1 and CDR2 are MNHEY and SMNVEV (reference sequence). The V gene lost 8 bases and the J gene lost 7 bases, with 20 bases spanning the gap. The CDR3 runs to 15 residues. The DNA of the CDR3 is TGTGCCAGCGGAGCCCTATCAGGGCGTTTCGGGGAGCTGTTTTTT. This encodes CASGALSGRFGELFF.

V is TRBV19 and J is TRBJ1-6, with D perhaps matching TRBD1 (5 bases). In germline, CDR1 is LNHDA, CDR2 SQIVND (reference sequence). The CDR3 runs to 14 residues. V lost 7 bases, J lost 7 bases, and 14 bases lay in between. In nucleotides, the CDR3 is TGTGCCAGTACCTTTGCGGGGCGGAATTCACCCCTCCACTTT. It translates to CASTFAGRNSPLHF. The complete variable domain, with remaining parts taken from reference TRBV19 and TRBJ1-6, reads DGGITQSPKYLFRKEGQNVTLSCEQNLNHDAMYWYRQDPGQGLRLIYYSQIVNDFQKGDIAEGYSVSREKKESFPLTVTSAQKNPTAFYLCASTFAGRNSPLHFGNGTRLTVT.

CDR3 protein: CATQGWAGQQPQHF. The CDR3 region has the DNA TGTGCCACCCAAGGTTGGGCAGGGCAGCAGCCCCAGCATTTT. The rearrangement links TRBV19 to TRBJ1-5; D perhaps matches TRBD1 (5 bases). Germline V gene lookup returns CDR1 LNHDA and CDR2 SQIVND (reference sequence). The CDR3 has 14 residues. Trimming shortened V by 10 bases and J by 7 bases, and 20 bases separated the two germline ends.